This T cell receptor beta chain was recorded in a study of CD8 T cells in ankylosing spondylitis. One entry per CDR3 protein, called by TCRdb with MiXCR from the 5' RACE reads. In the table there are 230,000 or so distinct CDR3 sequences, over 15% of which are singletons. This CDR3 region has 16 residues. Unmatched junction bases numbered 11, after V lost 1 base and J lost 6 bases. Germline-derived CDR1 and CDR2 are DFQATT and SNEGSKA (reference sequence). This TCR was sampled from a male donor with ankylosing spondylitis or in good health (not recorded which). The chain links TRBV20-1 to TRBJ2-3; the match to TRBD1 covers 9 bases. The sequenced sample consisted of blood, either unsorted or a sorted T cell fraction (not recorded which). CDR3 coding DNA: TGCAGTGCTAGAGTCTGGCCGGGACAGGGTTCCGATACGCAGTATTTT. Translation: CSARVWPGQGSDTQYF.